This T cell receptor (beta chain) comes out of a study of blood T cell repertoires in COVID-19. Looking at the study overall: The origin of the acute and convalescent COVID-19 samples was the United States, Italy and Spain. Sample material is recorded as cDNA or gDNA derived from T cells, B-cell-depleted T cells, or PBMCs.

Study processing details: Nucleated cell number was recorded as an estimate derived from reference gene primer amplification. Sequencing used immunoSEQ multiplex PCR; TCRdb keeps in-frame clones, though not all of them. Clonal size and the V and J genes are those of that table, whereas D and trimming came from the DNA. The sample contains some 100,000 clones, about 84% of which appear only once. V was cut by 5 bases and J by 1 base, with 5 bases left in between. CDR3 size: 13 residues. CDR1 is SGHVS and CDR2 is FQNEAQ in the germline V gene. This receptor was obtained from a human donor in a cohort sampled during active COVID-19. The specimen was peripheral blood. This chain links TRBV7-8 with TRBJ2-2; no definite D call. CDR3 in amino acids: CASSPWNTGELFF. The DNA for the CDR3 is TGTGCCAGCAGCCCGTGGAACACCGGGGAGCTGTTTTTT.